Listed below are T cell receptor beta chains from one sample, sequenced in a study of regulatory T cells in long-lasting Graves disease. TCRdb processed the multiplex PCR reads anew with MiXCR; each CDR3 protein has one entry. The sample lists fewer than 550,000 distinct CDR3 sequences, approximately 16% occurring once. The same data also contributed to another study, on T cells in Graves' hyperthyroidism and ophthalmopathy.

Here the sequenced sample was peripheral blood mononuclear cells (PBMCs), taken at new diagnosis, from a patient treated with antithyroid drugs. The receptors were gathered from a woman aged 40 to 65 with Graves disease. The CDR3 runs from the conserved cysteine through the conserved F or W. Fields, in order: J gene, D gene, V gene, clone size, CDR3 DNA, CDR3 protein. A D gene is named only where the DNA matches it firmly. Size is omitted from some rows. Given values are once, few, many or a class for expanded clones.

J: TRBJ2-3; D: NA; V: TRBV18; size: NA; DNA: TGTGCCAGCTCACCAGCGACAGATACGCAGTATTTT; CDR3: CASSPATDTQYF
J: TRBJ1-5; D: NA; V: TRBV4-1; size: few; DNA: TGCGCCAGCAGCCAAGAGATCACCGGGGAACAGCCCCAGCATTTT; CDR3: CASSQEITGEQPQHF
J: TRBJ1-5; D: NA; V: TRBV12-3/TRBV12-4; size: many; DNA: TGTGCCAGCCGGGCCGGGGGCGCGGAGCCCCAGCATTTT; CDR3: CASRAGGAEPQHF
J: TRBJ1-5; D: TRBD1; V: TRBV24-1; size: NA; DNA: TGTGCCACCAGTGATGGACGAGGGGGCGGGGAGCCCCAGCATTTT; CDR3: CATSDGRGGGEPQHF
J: TRBJ1-4; D: NA; V: TRBV19; size: few; DNA: TGTGCCAGTAGTGCTAGGGGGACTAATGAAAAACTGTTTTTT; CDR3: CASSARGTNEKLFF
J: TRBJ1-1; D: NA; V: TRBV10-3; size: few; DNA: TGTGCCACCCAGGCGGGGAACACTGAAGCTTTCTTT; CDR3: CATQAGNTEAFF
J: TRBJ1-1; D: NA; V: TRBV30; size: few; DNA: TGTGCCTGGAGTGTACGGAGGGACACTGAAGCTTTCTTT; CDR3: CAWSVRRDTEAFF
J: TRBJ1-2; D: NA; V: TRBV4-1; size: many; DNA: TGCGCCAGCAGCCAAGATCGACTGGAGTTTAACTATGGCTACACCTTC; CDR3: CASSQDRLEFNYGYTF
J: TRBJ1-1; D: NA; V: TRBV2; size: many; DNA: TGTGCCAGCAGCTACCCCAGGGGAGGGGGGAACACTGAAGCTTTCTTT; CDR3: CASSYPRGGGNTEAFF
J: TRBJ1-1; D: NA; V: TRBV5-1; size: many; DNA: TGCGCCAGCAGTAGGGGAAACCTCAACACTGAAGCTTTCTTT; CDR3: CASSRGNLNTEAFF
J: TRBJ1-1; D: NA; V: TRBV30; size: NA; DNA: TGTGCCTGGAGTGTAAGCTGGGAAGGGATACCTTTTGAAGCTTTCTTT; CDR3: CAWSVSWEGIPFEAFF
J: TRBJ2-2; D: TRBD2; V: TRBV3-1; size: NA; DNA: TGTGCCAGCAGCACCGGGGGGGCCGCGAACACCGGGGAGCTGTTTTTT; CDR3: CASSTGGAANTGELFF
J: TRBJ2-4; D: NA; V: TRBV6-1; size: few; DNA: TGTGCCAGCAGTAACCTCCGGGCAGGGGCGGTGGACATTCAGTACTTC; CDR3: CASSNLRAGAVDIQYF
J: TRBJ1-6; D: TRBD1; V: TRBV7-3; size: many; DNA: TGTGCCAGCAGCTTAGCCGGGACAGGGCTTTCACCCCTCCACTTT; CDR3: CASSLAGTGLSPLHF
J: TRBJ1-1; D: NA; V: TRBV19; size: few; DNA: TGTGCCAGTAGTAGTACGACAGGCACTGAAGCTTTCTTT; CDR3: CASSSTTGTEAFF
J: TRBJ2-7; D: TRBD1; V: TRBV6-1; size: few; DNA: TGTGCCAGCAGTCACCCACTCGGGACAGGGGGGTCCTACGAGCAGTACTTC; CDR3: CASSHPLGTGGSYEQYF
J: TRBJ1-6; D: NA; V: TRBV5-6; size: many; DNA: TGTGCCAGCAGCTTGGACAGCCGCCGGTCACCCCTCCACTTT; CDR3: CASSLDSRRSPLHF
J: TRBJ2-5; D: NA; V: TRBV20-1; size: few; DNA: TGCAGTGCTAGGTGGGAGACCCAGTACTTC; CDR3: CSARWETQYF
J: TRBJ1-4; D: TRBD1; V: TRBV6-1; size: few; DNA: TGTGCCAGCAGGACAGGGAGGACTAATGAAAAACTGTTTTTT; CDR3: CASRTGRTNEKLFF
J: TRBJ2-3; D: NA; V: TRBV20-1; size: NA; DNA: TGCAGTGCTGGTGGGGGGTTGCACACAGATACGCAGTATTTT; CDR3: CSAGGGLHTDTQYF
J: TRBJ1-1; D: NA; V: TRBV11-2; size: NA; DNA: TGTGCCAGCAGCTTGTGGACGGGACAATCGAACACTGAAGCTTTCTTT; CDR3: CASSLWTGQSNTEAFF
J: TRBJ2-3; D: NA; V: TRBV12-3/TRBV12-4; size: many; DNA: TGTGCCAGCAGTTGGACGACGGACAGTAATATGCAGTATTTT; CDR3: CASSWTTDSNMQYF
J: TRBJ1-2; D: NA; V: TRBV18; size: many; DNA: TGTGCCAGCTCACCCGACGGCCTAGCTAACTATGGCTACACCTTC; CDR3: CASSPDGLANYGYTF
J: TRBJ2-1; D: TRBD1; V: TRBV9; size: NA; DNA: TGTGCCAGCAGCTCCCGGGACAGGGAATACAATGAGCAGTTCTTC; CDR3: CASSSRDREYNEQFF
J: TRBJ2-3; D: TRBD2; V: TRBV6-1; size: NA; DNA: TGTGCCAGCAGCTTATCGGAGAGCGGGGGCAAAGCAGATACGCAGTATTTT; CDR3: CASSLSESGGKADTQYF
J: TRBJ2-2; D: NA; V: TRBV28; size: NA; DNA: TGTGCCAGCAGTGTCGGGGGCGCGGTCACCGGGGAGCTGTTTTTT; CDR3: CASSVGGAVTGELFF
J: TRBJ1-1; D: NA; V: TRBV12-3/TRBV12-4; size: many; DNA: TGTGCCAGCAGTGAAAGTTACACTGAAGCTTTCTTT; CDR3: CASSESYTEAFF
J: TRBJ2-5; D: NA; V: TRBV18; size: NA; DNA: TGTGCCAGCTCACCACCGGCCTTCCAAGAGACCCAGTACTTC; CDR3: CASSPPAFQETQYF
J: TRBJ2-7; D: TRBD1; V: TRBV10-2; size: NA; DNA: TGCGCCAGCAGTAGGGGACAGGGGAATTACGAGCAGTACTTC; CDR3: CASSRGQGNYEQYF
J: TRBJ2-3; D: TRBD2; V: TRBV12-3/TRBV12-4; size: many; DNA: TGTGCCAGCAGCATAGCGGGGGGCCCAGATACGCAGTATTTT; CDR3: CASSIAGGPDTQYF
J: TRBJ2-7; D: TRBD2; V: TRBV20-1; size: few; DNA: TGCAGTGCTAGAGACTCCGGGACTAGGGACGAGCAGTACTTC; CDR3: CSARDSGTRDEQYF
J: TRBJ2-5; D: TRBD2; V: TRBV20-1; size: many; DNA: TGCAGTGCCGCTGGACTAGCGCTACGGGAAGAGACCCAGTACTTC; CDR3: CSAAGLALREETQYF
J: TRBJ2-7; D: TRBD2; V: TRBV20-1; size: NA; DNA: TGCAGTGCCGGCAAGACTAGCGGGGGGTTAGAGCAGTACTTC; CDR3: CSAGKTSGGLEQYF
J: TRBJ1-1; D: TRBD1; V: TRBV10-1; size: many; DNA: TGCGCCAGCAGCAGGGGGCGCGAGACTGAAGCTTTCTTT; CDR3: CASSRGRETEAFF
J: TRBJ2-3; D: TRBD2; V: TRBV20-1; size: NA; DNA: TGCAGTGCAAGACTAGCGGGGATCCCTCGAGGGTACGCAGATACGCAGTATTTT; CDR3: CSARLAGIPRGYADTQYF
J: TRBJ2-7; D: TRBD1; V: TRBV18; size: few; DNA: TGTGCCAGCTCACCGACGAGGGACAGTTCCTACGAGCAGTACTTC; CDR3: CASSPTRDSSYEQYF
J: TRBJ1-5; D: TRBD1; V: TRBV6-1; size: many; DNA: TGTGCCAGCAGTAAGACGGACAGGAATAATCAGCCCCAGCATTTT; CDR3: CASSKTDRNNQPQHF
J: TRBJ1-1; D: NA; V: TRBV15; size: NA; DNA: TGTGCCACCAGCAGGGGGGGGGGTGAGAAAGCTTTCTTT; CDR3: CATSRGGGEKAFF
J: TRBJ1-6; D: TRBD1; V: TRBV7-2; size: few; DNA: TGTGCCAGCAGCTTATCCGGGACAGGGTTGAGCTCCTATAATTCACCCCTCCACTTT; CDR3: CASSLSGTGLSSYNSPLHF
J: TRBJ2-1; D: NA; V: TRBV5-5; size: NA; DNA: TGTGCCAGCAGCCGAAAAGACGCTTACAATGAGCAGTTCTTC; CDR3: CASSRKDAYNEQFF
J: TRBJ2-1; D: TRBD2; V: TRBV7-9; size: few; DNA: TGTGCCACCGTCCCCTTAGCGGGGGAGCCCAATGAGCAGTTCTTC; CDR3: CATVPLAGEPNEQFF
J: TRBJ1-1; D: NA; V: TRBV28; size: many; DNA: TGTGCCAGCAGGCTTCCCCTGGCACTCTCATTGAACACTGAAGCTTTCTTT; CDR3: CASRLPLALSLNTEAFF
J: TRBJ2-2; D: NA; V: TRBV30; size: few; DNA: TGTGCCTGGAATGGGGAGCTTGCGGGAACCGGGGAGCTGTTTTTT; CDR3: CAWNGELAGTGELFF
J: TRBJ1-5; D: TRBD1; V: TRBV7-9; size: few; DNA: TGTGCCAGCAGCGGGGACAGGGATGACCAGCCCCAGCATTTT; CDR3: CASSGDRDDQPQHF
J: TRBJ1-1; D: NA; V: TRBV7-2; size: many; DNA: TGTGCCAGCACCCAAAGATGGACTGAAGCTTTCTTT; CDR3: CASTQRWTEAFF
J: TRBJ2-1; D: NA; V: TRBV30; size: NA; DNA: TGTGCCTGGCAATTACATGAGCAGTTCTTC; CDR3: CAWQLHEQFF